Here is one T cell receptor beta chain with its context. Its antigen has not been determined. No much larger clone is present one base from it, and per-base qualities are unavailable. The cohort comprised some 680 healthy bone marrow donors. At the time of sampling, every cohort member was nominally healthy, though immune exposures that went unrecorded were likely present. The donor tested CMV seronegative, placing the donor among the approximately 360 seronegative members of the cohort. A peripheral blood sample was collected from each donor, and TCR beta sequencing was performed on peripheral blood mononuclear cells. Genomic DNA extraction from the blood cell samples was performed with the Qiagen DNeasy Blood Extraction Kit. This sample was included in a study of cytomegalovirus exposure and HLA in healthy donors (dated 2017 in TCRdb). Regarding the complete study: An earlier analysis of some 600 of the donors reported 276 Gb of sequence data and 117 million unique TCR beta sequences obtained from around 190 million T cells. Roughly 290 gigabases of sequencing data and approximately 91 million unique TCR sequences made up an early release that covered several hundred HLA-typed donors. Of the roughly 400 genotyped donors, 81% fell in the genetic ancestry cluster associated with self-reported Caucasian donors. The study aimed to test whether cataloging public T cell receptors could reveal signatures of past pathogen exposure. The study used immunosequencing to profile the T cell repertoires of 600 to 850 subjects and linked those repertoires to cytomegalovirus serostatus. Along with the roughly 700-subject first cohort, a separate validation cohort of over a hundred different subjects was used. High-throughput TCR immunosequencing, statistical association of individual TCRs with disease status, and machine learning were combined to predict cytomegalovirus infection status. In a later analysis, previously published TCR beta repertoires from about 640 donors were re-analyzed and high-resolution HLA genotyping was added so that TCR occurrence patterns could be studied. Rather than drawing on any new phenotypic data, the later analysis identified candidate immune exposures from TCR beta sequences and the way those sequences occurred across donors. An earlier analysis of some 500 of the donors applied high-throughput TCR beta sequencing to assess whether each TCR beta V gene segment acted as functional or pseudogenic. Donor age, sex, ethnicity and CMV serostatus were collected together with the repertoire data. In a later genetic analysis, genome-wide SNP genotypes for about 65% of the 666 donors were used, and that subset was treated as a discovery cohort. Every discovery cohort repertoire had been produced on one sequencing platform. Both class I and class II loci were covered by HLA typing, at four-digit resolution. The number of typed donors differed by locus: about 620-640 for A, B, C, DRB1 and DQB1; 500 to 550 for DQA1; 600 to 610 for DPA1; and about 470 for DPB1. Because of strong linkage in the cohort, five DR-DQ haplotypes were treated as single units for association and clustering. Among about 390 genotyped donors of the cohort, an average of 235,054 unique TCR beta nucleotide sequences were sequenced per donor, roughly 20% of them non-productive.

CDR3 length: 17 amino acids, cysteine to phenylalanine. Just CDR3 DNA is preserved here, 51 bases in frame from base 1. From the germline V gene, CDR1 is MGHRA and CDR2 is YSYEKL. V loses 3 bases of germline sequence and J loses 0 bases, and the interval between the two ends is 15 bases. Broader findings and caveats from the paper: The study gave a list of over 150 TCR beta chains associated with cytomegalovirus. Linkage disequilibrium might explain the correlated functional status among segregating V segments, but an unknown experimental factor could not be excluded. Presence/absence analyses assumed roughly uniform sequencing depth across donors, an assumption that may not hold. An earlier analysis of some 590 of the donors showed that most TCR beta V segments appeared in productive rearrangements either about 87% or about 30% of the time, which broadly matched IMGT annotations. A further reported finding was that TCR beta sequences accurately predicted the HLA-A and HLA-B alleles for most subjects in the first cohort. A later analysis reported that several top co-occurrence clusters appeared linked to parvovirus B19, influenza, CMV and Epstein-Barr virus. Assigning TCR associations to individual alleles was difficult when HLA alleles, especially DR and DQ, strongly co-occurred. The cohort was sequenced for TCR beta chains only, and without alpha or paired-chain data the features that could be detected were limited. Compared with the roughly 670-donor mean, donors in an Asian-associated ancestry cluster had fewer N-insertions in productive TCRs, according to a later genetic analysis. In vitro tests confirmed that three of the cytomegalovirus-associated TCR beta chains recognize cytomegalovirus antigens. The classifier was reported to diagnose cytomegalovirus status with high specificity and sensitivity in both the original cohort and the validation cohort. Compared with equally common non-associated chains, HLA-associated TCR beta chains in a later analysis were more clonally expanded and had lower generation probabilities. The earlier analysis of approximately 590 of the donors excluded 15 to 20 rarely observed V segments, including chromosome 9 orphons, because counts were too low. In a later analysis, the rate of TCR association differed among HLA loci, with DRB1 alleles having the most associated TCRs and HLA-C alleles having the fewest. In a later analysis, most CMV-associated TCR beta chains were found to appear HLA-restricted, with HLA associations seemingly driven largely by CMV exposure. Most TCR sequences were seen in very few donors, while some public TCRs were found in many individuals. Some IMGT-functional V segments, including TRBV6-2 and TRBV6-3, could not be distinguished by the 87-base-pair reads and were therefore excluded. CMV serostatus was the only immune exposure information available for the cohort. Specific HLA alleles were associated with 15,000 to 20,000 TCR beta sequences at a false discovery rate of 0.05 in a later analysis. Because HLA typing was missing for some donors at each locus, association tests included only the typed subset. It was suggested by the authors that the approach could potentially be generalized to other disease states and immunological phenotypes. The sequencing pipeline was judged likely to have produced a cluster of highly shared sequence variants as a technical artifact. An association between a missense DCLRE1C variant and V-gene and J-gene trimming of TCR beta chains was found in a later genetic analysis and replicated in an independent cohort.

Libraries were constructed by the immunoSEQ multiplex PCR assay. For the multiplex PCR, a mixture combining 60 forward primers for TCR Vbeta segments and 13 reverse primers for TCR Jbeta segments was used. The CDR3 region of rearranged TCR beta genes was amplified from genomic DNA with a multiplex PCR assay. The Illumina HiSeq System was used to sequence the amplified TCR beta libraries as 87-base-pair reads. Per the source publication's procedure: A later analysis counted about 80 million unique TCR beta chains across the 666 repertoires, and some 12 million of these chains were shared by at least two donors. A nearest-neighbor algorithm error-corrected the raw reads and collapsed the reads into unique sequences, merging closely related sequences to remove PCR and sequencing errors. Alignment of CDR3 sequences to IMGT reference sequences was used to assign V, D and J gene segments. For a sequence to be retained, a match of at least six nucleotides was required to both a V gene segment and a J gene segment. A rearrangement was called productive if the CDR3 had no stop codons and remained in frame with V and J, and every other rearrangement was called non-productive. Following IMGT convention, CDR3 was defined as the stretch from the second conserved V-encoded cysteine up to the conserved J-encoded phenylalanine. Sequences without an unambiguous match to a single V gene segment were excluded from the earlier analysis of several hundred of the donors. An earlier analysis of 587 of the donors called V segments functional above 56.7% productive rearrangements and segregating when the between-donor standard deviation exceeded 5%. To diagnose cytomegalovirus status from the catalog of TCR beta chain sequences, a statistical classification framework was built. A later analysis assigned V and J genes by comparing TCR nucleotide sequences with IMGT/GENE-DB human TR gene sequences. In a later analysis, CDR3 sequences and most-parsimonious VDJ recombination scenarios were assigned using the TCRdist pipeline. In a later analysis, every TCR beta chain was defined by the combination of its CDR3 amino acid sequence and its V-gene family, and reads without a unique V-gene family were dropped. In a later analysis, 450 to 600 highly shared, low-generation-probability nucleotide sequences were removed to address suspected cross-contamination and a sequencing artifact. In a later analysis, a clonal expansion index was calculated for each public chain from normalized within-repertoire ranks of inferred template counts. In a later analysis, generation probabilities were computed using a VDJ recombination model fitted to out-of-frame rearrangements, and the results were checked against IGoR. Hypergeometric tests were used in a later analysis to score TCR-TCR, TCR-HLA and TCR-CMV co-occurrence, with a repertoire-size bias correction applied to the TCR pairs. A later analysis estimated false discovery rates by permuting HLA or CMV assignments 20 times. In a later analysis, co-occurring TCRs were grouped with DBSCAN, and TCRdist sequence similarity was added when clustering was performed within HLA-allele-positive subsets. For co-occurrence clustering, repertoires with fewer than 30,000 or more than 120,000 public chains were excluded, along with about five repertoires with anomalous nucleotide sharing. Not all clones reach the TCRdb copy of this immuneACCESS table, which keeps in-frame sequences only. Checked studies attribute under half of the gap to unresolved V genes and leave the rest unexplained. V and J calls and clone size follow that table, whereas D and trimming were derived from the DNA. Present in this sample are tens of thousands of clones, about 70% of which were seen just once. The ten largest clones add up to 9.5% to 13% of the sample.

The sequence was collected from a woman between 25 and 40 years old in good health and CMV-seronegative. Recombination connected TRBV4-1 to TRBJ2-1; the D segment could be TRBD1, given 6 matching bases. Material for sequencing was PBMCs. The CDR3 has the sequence CASSHPREGGSYNEQFF. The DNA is TGCGCCAGCAGCCACCCTAGGGAAGGGGGCTCCTACAATGAGCAGTTCTTC.